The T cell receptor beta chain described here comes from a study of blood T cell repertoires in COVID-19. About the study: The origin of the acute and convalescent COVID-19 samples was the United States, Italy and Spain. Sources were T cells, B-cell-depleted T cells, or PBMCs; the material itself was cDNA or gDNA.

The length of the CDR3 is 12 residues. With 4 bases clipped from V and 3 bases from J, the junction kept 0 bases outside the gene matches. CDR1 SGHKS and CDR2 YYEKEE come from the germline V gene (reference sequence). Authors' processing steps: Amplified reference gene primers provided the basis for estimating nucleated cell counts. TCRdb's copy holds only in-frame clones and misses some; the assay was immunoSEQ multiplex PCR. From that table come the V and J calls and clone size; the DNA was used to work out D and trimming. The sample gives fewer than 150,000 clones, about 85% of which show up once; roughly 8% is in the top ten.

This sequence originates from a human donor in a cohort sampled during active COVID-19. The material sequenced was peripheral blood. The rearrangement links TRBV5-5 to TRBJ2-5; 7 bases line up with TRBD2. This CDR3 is CASSLAEETQYF. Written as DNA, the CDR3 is TGTGCCAGCAGCCTAGCGGAAGAGACCCAGTACTTC.